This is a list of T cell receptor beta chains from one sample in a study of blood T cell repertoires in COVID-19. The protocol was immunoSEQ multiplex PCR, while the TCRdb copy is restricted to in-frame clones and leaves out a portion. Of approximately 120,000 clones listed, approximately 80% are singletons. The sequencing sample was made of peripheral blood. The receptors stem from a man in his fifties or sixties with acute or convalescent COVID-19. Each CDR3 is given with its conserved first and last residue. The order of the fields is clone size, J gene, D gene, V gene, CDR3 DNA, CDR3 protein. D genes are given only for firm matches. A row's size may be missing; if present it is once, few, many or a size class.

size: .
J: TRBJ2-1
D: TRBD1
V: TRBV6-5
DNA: TGTGCCAGCAGTCCCAAGAAGACAGGGTACAATGAGCAGTTCTTC
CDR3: CASSPKKTGYNEQFF

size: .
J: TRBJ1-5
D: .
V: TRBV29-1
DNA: TGCAGCGTCCTCGACACCTTCGGTCAGCCCCAGCATTTT
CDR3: CSVLDTFGQPQHF

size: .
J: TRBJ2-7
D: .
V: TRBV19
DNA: TGTGCCAGTAGTATAGACCTCGGACAGTCCTACGAGCAGTACTTC
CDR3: CASSIDLGQSYEQYF

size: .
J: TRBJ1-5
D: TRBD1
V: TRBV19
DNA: TGTGCCAGTAGTCCTCGGGACAGGGGTTCCGATCAGCCCCAGCATTTT
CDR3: CASSPRDRGSDQPQHF

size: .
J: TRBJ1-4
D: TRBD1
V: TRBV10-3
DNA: TGTGCCATCAGCCGACAGGGGATTGGAACTAATGAAAAACTGTTTTTT
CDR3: CAISRQGIGTNEKLFF

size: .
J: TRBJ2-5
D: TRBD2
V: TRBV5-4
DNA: TGTGCCAGCAGCTTAGCTAGCGGGAGGAAGACCCAGTACTTC
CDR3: CASSLASGRKTQYF

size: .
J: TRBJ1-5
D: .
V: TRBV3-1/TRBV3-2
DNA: TGTGCCAGCAGCCGAACCACAGGGTTGAATCAGCCCCAGCATTTT
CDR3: CASSRTTGLNQPQHF

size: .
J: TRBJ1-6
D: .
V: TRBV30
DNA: TGTGCCTGGAGTGCAAATTCACCCCTCCACTTT
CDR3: CAWSANSPLHF

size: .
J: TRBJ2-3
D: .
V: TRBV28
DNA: TGTGCCAGCAGTTTGGGGGGGCGTATGACTACGCAGTATTTT
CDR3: CASSLGGRMTTQYF

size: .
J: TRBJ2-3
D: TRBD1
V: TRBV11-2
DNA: TGTGCCAGCAGCTTAGGGGGGACAGGCCCGTATTTT
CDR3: CASSLGGTGPYF

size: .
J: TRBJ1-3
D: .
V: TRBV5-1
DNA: TGCGCCAGCAGTCACAACGGCGGATCCTCTGGAAACACCATATATTTT
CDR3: CASSHNGGSSGNTIYF

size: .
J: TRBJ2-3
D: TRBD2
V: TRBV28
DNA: TGTGCCAGCAGAAGGGAGGGAGCAGCCACAGATACGCAGTATTTT
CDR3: CASRREGAATDTQYF

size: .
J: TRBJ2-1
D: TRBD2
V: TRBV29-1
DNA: TGCAGCGGTAGGACTAGCGGGAGCTACAATGAGCAGTTCTTC
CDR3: CSGRTSGSYNEQFF

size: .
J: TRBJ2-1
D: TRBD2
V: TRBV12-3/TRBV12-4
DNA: TGTGCCAGCAGTTTAGCCGGGGGGAATGAGCAGTTCTTC
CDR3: CASSLAGGNEQFF

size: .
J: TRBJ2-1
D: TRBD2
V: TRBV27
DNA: TGTGCCAGCAGTCCGAACCTAGCGGGAGTTAATGAGCAGTTCTTC
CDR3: CASSPNLAGVNEQFF

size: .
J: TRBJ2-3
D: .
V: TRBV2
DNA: TGTGCCAGCAGGACCCTTACTAGTCGCACAGATACGCAGTATTTT
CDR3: CASRTLTSRTDTQYF

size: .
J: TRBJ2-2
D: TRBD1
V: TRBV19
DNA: TGTGCCAGTAGTAGACAGGGGACAACGAACACCGGGGAGCTGTTTTTT
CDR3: CASSRQGTTNTGELFF

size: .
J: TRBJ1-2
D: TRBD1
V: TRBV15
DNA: TGTGCCACCAGCAGAGATTCGGACAGGGGCTACACCTTC
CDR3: CATSRDSDRGYTF

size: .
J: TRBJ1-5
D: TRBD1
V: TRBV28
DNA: TGTGCCAGCAGACCGGGACAGGGGGCCGATCAGCCCCAGCATTTT
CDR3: CASRPGQGADQPQHF

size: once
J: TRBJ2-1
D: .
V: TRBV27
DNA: TGTGCCAGCAGTTTCGAGCGGGCATACAATGAGCAGTTCTTC
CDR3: CASSFERAYNEQFF

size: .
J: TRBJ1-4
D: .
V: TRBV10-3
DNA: TGTGCCATCAGCCCCGGGACATCCAGCGAAAAACTGTTTTTT
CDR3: CAISPGTSSEKLFF

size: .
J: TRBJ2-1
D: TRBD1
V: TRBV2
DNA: TGTGCCGGACAGGGGGTGACTAGCGATGAGCAGTTCTTC
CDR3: CAGQGVTSDEQFF

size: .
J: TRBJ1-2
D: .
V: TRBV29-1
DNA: TGCAGCGGCCCCGGGGTGCCACAGAACTATGGCTACACCTTC
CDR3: CSGPGVPQNYGYTF

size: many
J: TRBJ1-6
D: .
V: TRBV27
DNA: TGTGCCAGCAGTTTCGGGGTATGGTCACCCCTCCACTTT
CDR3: CASSFGVWSPLHF

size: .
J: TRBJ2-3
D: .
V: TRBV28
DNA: TGTGCCAGCAGCCAAACATCGACTACAGATACGCAGTATTTT
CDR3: CASSQTSTTDTQYF

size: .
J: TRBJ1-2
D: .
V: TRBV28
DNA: TGTGCCAGCAGTTCGGGAGTCTATGGCTACACCTTC
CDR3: CASSSGVYGYTF

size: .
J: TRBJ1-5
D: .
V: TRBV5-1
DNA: TGCGCCAGCAGTCTCCTAGGGGGGGACAATCAGCCCCAGCATTTT
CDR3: CASSLLGGDNQPQHF

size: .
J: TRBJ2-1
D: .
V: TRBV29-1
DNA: TGCAGCGCCCGAGGGGAGGCGTTGCAGTTCTTC
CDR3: CSARGEALQFF

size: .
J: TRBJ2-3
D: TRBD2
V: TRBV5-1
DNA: TGCGCCAGCAGGCAGGGATTAGCGGGAGACTCAGATACGCAGTATTTT
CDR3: CASRQGLAGDSDTQYF

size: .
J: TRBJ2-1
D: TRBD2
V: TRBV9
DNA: TGTGCCAGCAGCGTAGACAGACTAGCGGGTTGGAATGAGCAGTTCTTC
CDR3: CASSVDRLAGWNEQFF

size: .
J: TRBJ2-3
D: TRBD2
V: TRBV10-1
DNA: TGCGCCAGCAGACTAGCGGGAGGGTTAGATACGCAGTATTTT
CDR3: CASRLAGGLDTQYF

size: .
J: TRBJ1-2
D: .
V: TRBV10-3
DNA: TGTGCCACCATCGGGGGGGCAAACTATGGCTACACCTTC
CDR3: CATIGGANYGYTF

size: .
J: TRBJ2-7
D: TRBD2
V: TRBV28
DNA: TGTGCCAGTAGAAGGCCTAGCGGACACTACGAGCAGTACTTC
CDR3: CASRRPSGHYEQYF

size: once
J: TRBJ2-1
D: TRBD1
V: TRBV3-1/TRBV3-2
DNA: TGTGCCAGCCGGGGGGACAGGGGTAATGAGCAGTTCTTC
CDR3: CASRGDRGNEQFF

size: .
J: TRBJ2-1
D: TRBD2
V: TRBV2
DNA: TGTGCCAGCAGGCTGGGACTAGCGGGAGGATCTGGTGAGCAGTTCTTC
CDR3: CASRLGLAGGSGEQFF

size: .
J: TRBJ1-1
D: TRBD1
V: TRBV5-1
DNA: TGCGCCAGCAGCTTCGGACAGGCAGCGACTGAAGCTTTCTTT
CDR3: CASSFGQAATEAFF

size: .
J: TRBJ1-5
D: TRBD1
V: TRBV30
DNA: TGTGCCTGGAGCGAGACAGGGATCCCCGTTAGGCCCCAGCATTTT
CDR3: CAWSETGIPVRPQHF

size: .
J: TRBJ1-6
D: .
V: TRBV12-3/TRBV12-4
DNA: TGTGCCAGCAGTTTACTAGTGGATTCACCCCTCCACTTT
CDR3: CASSLLVDSPLHF

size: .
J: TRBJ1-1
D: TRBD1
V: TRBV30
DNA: TGTGCCTGGAGTGGTACAGGGGGCTCCATGAACACTGAAGCTTTCTTT
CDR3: CAWSGTGGSMNTEAFF

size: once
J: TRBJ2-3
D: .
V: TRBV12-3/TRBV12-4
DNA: TGTGCCAGCAGTTTCGCCGGAGATACGCAGTATTTT
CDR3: CASSFAGDTQYF

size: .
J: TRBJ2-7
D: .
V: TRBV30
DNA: TGTGCCTGGACCTCGGGAACCTACGAGCAGTACTTC
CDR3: CAWTSGTYEQYF

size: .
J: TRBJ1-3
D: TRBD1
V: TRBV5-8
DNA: TGTGCCAGCAGCCGGGGGACAGCGGCATCCTCTGGAAACACCATATATTTT
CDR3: CASSRGTAASSGNTIYF

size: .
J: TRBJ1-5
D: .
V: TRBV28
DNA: TGTGCCAGCCGACAGATCAATCAGCCCCAGCATTTT
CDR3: CASRQINQPQHF

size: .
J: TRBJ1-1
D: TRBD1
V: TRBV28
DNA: TGTGCCAGCAGTTCCGGGACAGGGGGCACTGAAGCTTTCTTT
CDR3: CASSSGTGGTEAFF

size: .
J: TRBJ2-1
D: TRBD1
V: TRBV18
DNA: TGTGCCAGCTCAGTCGACAGGGGCGGATACAATGAGCAGTTCTTC
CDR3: CASSVDRGGYNEQFF

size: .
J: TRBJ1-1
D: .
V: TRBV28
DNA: TGTGCCAGCAGTTTCTTGGGTCGGGAGAACACTGAAGCTTTCTTT
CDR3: CASSFLGRENTEAFF

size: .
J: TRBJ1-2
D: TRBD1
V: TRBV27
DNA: TGTGCCAGCAGTTTCCGGGACAGGGGACGCTATGGCTACACCTTC
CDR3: CASSFRDRGRYGYTF

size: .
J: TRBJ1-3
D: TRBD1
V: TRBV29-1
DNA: TGCAGCGTGACGGACAGGGAAAACACCATATATTTT
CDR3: CSVTDRENTIYF